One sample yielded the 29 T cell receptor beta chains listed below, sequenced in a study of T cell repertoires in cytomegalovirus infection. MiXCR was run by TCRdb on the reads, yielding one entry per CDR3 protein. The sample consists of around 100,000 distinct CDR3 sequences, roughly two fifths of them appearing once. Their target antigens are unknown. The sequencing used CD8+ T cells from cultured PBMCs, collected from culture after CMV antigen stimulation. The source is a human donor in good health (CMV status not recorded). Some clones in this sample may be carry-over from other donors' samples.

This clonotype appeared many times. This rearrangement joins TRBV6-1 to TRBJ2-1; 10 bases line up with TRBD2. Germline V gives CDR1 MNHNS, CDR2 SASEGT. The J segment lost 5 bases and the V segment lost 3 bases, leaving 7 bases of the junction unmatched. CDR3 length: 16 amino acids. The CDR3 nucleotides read TGTGCCAGCAGTGAGCCGGGACTAGCGTCGAACAATGAGCAGTTCTTC. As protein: CASSEPGLASNNEQFF.

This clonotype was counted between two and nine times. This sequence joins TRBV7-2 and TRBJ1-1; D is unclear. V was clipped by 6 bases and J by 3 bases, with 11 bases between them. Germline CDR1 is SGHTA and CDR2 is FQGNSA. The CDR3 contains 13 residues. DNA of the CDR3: TGTGCCAGCAGTTCCCGGGCACACACTGAAGCTTTCTTT. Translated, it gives CASSSRAHTEAFF.

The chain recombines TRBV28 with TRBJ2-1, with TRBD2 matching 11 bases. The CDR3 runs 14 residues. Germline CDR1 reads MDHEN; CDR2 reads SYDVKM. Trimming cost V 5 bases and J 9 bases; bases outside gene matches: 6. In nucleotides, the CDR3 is TGTGCCAGCAGTCTGCCACTAGCGGGGGTTGAGCAGTTCTTC. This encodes CASSLPLAGVEQFF.

DNA of the CDR3: TGTGCCAGCAGTTTATCGATTAGCACAGATACGCAGTATTTT. It is translated as CASSLSISTDTQYF. The chain recombines TRBV27 with TRBJ2-3; no clear D gene. The V end was cut by 0 bases, the J end by 0 bases, with 4 bases between. Germline loops: CDR1 MNHEY, CDR2 SMNVEV (reference sequence). The CDR3 is 14 amino acids.

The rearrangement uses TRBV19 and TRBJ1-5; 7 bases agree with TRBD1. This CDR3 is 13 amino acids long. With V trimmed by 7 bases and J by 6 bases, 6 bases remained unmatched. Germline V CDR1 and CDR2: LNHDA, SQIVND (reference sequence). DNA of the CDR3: TGTGCCAGTACCCCGGGACAGCGTCAGCCCCAGCATTTT. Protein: CASTPGQRQPQHF. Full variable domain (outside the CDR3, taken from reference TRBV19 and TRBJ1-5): DGGITQSPKYLFRKEGQNVTLSCEQNLNHDAMYWYRQDPGQGLRLIYYSQIVNDFQKGDIAEGYSVSREKKESFPLTVTSAQKNPTAFYLCASTPGQRQPQHFGDGTRLSIL.

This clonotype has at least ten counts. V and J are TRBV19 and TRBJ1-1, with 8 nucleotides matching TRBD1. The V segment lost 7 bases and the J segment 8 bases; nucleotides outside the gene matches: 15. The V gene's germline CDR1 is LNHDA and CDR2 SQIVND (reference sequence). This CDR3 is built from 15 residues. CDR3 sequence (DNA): TGTGCCAGTATCCTTTACCCCGGGACAGGTAACGAAGCTTTCTTT. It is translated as CASILYPGTGNEAFF.

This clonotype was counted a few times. CDR3 loop: CASSRQGANTEAFF. In DNA, the CDR3 is TGCGCCAGCAGCAGACAGGGGGCAAACACTGAAGCTTTCTTT. This sequence joins TRBV4-1 and TRBJ1-1; 10 bases fit TRBD1. Trimming at V came to 5 bases and at J to 2 bases, leaving 2 bases not matched to a gene. Germline V gene data show CDR1 as MGHRA and CDR2 as YSYEKL. The length of the CDR3 is 14 residues.

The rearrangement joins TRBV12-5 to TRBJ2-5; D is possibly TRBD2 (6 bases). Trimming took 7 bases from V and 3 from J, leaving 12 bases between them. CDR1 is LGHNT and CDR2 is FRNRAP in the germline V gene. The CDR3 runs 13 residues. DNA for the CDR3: TGTGCTAGTGCCCTCGCGGGGAAAGAGACCCAGTACTTC. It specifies CASALAGKETQYF.

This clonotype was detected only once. The CDR3 DNA follows: TGTGCCAGCAGCCCACCGGACACGTACAAGCAGTACTTC. Translated, it gives CASSPPDTYKQYF. J is TRBJ2-7 and V is TRBV7-6, with D perhaps TRBD1 (5 bases). CDR1 SGHVS and CDR2 FNYEAQ come from the germline V gene. Trimming cost V 5 bases and J 8 bases, with 16 bases left between them. The length of the CDR3 is 13 residues.

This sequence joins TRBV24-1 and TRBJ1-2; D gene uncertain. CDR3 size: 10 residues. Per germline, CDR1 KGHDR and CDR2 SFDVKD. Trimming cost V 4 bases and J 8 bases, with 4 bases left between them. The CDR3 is CATSDLGYTF. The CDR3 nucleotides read TGTGCCACCAGTGACCTGGGCTACACCTTC.

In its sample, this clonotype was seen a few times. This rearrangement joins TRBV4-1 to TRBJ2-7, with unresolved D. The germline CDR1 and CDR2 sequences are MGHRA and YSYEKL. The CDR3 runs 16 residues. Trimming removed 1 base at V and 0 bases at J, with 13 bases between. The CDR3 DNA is TGCGCCAGCAGCCAAGGATCCGGGTTAAGCTCCTACGAGCAGTACTTC. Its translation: CASSQGSGLSSYEQYF.

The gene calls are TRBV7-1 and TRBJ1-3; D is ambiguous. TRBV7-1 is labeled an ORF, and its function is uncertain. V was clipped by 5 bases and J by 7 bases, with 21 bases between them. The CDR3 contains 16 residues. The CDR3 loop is CASSPRTHRVGNTIYF. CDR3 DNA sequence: TGTGCCAGCAGCCCCCGAACCCATAGGGTGGGGAACACCATATATTTT.

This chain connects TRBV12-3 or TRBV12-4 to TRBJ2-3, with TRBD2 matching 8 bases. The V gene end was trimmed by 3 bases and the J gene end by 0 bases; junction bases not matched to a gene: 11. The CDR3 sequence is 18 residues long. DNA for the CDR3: TGTGCCAGCAGTTTGAGGCTAGCGGGCCCGCCTAGCACAGATACGCAGTATTTT. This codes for CASSLRLAGPPSTDTQYF.

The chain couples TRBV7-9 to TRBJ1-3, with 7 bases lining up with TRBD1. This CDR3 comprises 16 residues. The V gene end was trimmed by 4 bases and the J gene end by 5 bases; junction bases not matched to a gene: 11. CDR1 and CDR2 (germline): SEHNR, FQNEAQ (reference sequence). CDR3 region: CASSSQTGRARNTIYF. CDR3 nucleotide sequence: TGTGCCAGCAGCTCCCAGACAGGGCGTGCTAGAAACACCATATATTTT.

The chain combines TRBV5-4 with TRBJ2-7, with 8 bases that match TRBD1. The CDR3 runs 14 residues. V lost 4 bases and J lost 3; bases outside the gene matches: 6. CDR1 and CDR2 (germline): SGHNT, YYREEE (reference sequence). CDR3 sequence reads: CASSPADRVYEQYF. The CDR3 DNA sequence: TGTGCCAGCAGCCCCGCGGACAGGGTCTACGAGCAGTACTTC.

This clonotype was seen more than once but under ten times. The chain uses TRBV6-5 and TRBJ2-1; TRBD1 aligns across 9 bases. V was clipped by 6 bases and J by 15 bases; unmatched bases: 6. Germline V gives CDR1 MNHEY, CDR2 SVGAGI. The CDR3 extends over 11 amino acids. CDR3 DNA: TGTGCCAGCAGCCCCGGGACAGGGTTGTTCTTC. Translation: CASSPGTGLFF.

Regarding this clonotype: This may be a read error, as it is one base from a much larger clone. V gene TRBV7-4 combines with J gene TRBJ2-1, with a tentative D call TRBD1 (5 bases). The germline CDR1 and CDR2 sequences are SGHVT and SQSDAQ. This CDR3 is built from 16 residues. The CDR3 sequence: CAGSLVGQGFYNEQFF. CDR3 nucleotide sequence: TGTGCCGGCAGCTTAGTAGGGCAGGGCTTCTACAATGAGCAGTTCTTC. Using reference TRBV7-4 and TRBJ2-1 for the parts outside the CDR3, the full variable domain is GAGVSQSPRYKVAKRGRDVALRCDSISGHVTLYWYRQTLGQGSEVLTYSQSDAQRDKSGRPSGRFSAERPERSVSTLKIQRTEQGDSAVYLCAGSLVGQGFYNEQFFGPGTRLTVL.

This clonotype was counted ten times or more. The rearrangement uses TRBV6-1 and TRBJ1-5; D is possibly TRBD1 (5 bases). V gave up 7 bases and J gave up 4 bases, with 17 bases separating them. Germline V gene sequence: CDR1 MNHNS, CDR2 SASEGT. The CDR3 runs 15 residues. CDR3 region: CASNSFQGSNQPQHF. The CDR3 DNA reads TGTGCCAGCAACTCCTTCCAGGGAAGTAATCAGCCCCAGCATTTT.

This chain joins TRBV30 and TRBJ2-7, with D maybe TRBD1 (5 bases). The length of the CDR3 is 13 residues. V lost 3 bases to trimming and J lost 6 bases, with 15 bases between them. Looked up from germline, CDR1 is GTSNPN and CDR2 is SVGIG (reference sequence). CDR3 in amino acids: CAWSDGQGTEQYF. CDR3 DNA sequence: TGTGCCTGGAGCGACGGCCAGGGCACCGAGCAGTACTTC.

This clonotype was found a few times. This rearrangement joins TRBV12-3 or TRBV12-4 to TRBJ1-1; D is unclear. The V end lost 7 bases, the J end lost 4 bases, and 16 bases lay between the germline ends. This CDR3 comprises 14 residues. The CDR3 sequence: CASTLGRLGTEAFF. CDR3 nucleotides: TGTGCCAGCACCCTTGGCAGGTTGGGCACTGAAGCTTTCTTT.

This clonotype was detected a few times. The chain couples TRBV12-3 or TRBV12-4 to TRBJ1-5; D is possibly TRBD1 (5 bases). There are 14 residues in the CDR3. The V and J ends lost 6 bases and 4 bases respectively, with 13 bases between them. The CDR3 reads CASRQTGMNQPQHF. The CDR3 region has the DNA TGTGCCAGCAGACAAACAGGTATGAATCAGCCCCAGCATTTT.

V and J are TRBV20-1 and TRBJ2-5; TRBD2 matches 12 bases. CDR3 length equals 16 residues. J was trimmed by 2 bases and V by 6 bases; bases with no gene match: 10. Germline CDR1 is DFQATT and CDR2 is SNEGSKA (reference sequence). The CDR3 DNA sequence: TGCAGTGCCATCCACCTAGCGGGGGGGACGCAAGAGACCCAGTACTTC. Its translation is CSAIHLAGGTQETQYF.

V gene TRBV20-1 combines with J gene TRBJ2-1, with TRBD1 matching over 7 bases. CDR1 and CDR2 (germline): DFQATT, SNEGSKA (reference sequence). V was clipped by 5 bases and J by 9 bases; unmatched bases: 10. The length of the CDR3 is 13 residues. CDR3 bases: TGCAGTGCTCGGACAGGAACATCTACTGAGCAGTTCTTC. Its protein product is CSARTGTSTEQFF.

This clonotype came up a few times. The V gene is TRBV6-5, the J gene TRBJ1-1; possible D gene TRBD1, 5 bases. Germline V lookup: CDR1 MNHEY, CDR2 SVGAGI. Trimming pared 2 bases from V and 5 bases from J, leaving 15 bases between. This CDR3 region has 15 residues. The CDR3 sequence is CASSYRQFDRTEAFF. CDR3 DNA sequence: TGTGCCAGCAGTTACAGACAGTTTGATCGGACTGAAGCTTTCTTT.

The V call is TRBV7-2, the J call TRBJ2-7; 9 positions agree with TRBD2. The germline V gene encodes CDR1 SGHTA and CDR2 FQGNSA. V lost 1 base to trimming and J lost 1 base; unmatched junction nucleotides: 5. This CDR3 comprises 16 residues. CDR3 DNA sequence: TGTGCCAGCAGCTTAGTCGAGCGGGGGGCGTCCTACGAGCAGTACTTC. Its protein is CASSLVERGASYEQYF.

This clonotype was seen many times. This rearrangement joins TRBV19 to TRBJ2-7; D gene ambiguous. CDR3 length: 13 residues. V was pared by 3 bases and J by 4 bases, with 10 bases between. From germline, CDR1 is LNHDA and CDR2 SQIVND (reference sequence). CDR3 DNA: TGTGCCAGTAGTATGTACAGCCAGTACGAGCAGTACTTC. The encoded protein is CASSMYSQYEQYF.

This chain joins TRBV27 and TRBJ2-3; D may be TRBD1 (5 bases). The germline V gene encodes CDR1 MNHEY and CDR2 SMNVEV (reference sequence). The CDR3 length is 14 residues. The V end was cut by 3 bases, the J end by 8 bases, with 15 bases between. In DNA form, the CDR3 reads TGTGCCAGCAGTTTGTCCCAGGGTTCAGGTACGCAGTATTTT. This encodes CASSLSQGSGTQYF.

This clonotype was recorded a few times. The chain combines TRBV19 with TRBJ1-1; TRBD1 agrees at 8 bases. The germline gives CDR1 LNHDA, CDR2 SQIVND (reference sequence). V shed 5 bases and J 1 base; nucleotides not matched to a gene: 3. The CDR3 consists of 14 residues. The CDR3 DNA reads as TGTGCCAGTAGTTTCGACAGGGGGAACACTGAAGCTTTCTTT. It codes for CASSFDRGNTEAFF.

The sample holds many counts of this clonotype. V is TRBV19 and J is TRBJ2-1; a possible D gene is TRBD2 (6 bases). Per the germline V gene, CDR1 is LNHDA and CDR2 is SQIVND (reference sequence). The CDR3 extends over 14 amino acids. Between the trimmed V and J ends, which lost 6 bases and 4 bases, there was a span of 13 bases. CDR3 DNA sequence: TGTGCCAGTAGCTTCGGGAGTCGGTACAATGAGCAGTTCTTC. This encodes CASSFGSRYNEQFF.